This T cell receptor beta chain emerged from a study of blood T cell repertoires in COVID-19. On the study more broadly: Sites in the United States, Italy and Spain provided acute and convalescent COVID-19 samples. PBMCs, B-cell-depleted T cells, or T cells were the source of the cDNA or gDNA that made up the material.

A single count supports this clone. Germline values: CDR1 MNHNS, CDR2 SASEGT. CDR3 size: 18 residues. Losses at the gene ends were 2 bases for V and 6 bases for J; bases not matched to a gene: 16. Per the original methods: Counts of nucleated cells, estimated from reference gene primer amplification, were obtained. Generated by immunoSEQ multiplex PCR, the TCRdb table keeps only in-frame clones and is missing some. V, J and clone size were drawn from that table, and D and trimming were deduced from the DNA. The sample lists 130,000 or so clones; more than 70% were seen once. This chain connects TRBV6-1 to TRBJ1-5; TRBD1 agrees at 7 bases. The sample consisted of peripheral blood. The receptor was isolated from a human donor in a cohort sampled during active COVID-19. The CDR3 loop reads CASSETLNPGGRFQPQHF. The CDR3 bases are TGTGCCAGCAGTGAAACTTTAAACCCAGGGGGGAGGTTTCAGCCCCAGCATTTT.